This T cell receptor beta chain was identified during a study of control samples from healthy donors and cancer patients. The CDR3 contains 13 residues. Generated by immunoSEQ multiplex PCR, the TCRdb table keeps only in-frame clones and is missing some. The table shows around 200,000 clones, with about 95% occurring only once. The TCR originated in a man aged 50 to 60 in good health. Sequenced sample: blood. V gene TRBV21-1 combines with J gene TRBJ2-5; no DNA check was done on the table's D call, TRBD1. TRBV21-1 is listed as a pseudogene. This CDR3 reads CASRTDSPETQYF. CDR3 nucleotide sequence: TGTGCCAGCAGGACGGACAGCCCGGAGACCCAGTACTTC.